Below, one T cell receptor (beta chain) is given with its context. The V and J ends lost 2 bases and 4 bases, in that order; junction bases with no gene match: 6. The germline V gene encodes CDR1 MNHEY and CDR2 SMNVEV (reference sequence). This CDR3 is 16 amino acids long. These data belong to a study of blood T cell repertoires in COVID-19. Overall study context: Material from acute and convalescent COVID-19 was sourced from the United States, Italy and Spain. The cDNA or gDNA used as material had been derived from T cells, B-cell-depleted T cells, or PBMCs.

Per the original methods: Quantification of nucleated cells was approximated via reference gene primer amplification. Sequencing used immunoSEQ multiplex PCR; TCRdb keeps in-frame clones, though not all of them. The V and J calls and clone size come from that table; D and trimming were worked out from the DNA. This table has 70,000 to 90,000 clones, less than 90% appearing once. Sample: peripheral blood. The chain couples TRBV27 to TRBJ2-1; 9 bases align to TRBD2. This clonotype was sampled from a man in his 60s with acute or convalescent COVID-19. CDR3 sequence: CASSLRSGGRYNEQFF. The DNA for the CDR3 is TGTGCCAGCAGTTTAAGAAGCGGGGGGCGATACAATGAGCAGTTCTTC.